The clone carrying this TCR beta chain has ten or more counts. Its specificity is not known. Germline V gene sequence: CDR1 DFQATT, CDR2 SNEGSKA (reference sequence). Trimming removed 5 bases from V and 0 bases from J; junction bases left unmatched: 2. The CDR3 covers 13 residues. The sample originates from a study of T cells in Graves' hyperthyroidism and ophthalmopathy. Study findings and constraints: Blood samples included most of the expanded thyroid clonotypes exceeding 0.001.

Hyperthyroidism, newly diagnosed and lasting under 2 months, affected patients aged 18 to 65. From RNA transcripts, TCR beta CDR3 regions were amplified. The TCR CDR3 first-round RT-PCR relied on the HTBI primer set. MiXCR, run by TCRdb on the multiplex PCR reads, gives a single entry per CDR3 protein. Of hundreds of thousands of distinct CDR3 sequences in the sample, 38% are singletons; the top ten hold 8.9%. The sample consisted of blood. This TCR came from a young man with Graves' hyperthyroidism. The rearrangement joins TRBV20-1 to TRBJ1-1; the match to TRBD1 covers 8 bases. The CDR3 DNA reads as TGCAGTGCTGAGGACAGGGTGAACACTGAAGCTTTCTTT. Translation gives CSAEDRVNTEAFF.